Presented here are 8 T cell receptor beta chains from one specimen sequenced in a study of shared clonotypes between healthy human individuals. Assay: immunoSEQ multiplex PCR; the TCRdb copy retains only in-frame clones and omits some. This sample carries 950,000 to 1,300,000 clones, about 75% of them seen once, and the ten largest clones take approximately 1.3%. The sequencing sample was made of memory CD4+ T cells sorted from blood. Described subset: CD45RA-negative fraction. The origin of the receptors is a man younger than 35 in good health.

The chain is built from TRBV4-1 and TRBJ2-1; a possible D gene is TRBD1 (5 bases). Trimming cost V 4 bases and J 5 bases, with 15 bases left between them. This CDR3 comprises 15 residues. CDR1 is MGHRA, CDR2 YSYEKL, per germline. CDR3 protein: CASSPIDRYNNEQFF. The CDR3, as DNA: TGCGCCAGCAGCCCCATAGACAGATATAACAATGAGCAGTTCTTC.

This clone was detected once. V usage is TRBV5-5 and J usage is TRBJ2-3; D is uncertain. Germline loops: CDR1 SGHKS, CDR2 YYEKEE (reference sequence). The CDR3 loop spans 14 amino acids. V gave up 2 bases and J gave up 0 bases, with 7 bases separating them. CDR3 bases: TGTGCCAGCAGCTTCGGTGGTAGCACAGATACGCAGTATTTT. Encoded protein: CASSFGGSTDTQYF.

The J gene is TRBJ2-1, the V gene TRBV28, with D uncertain. V lost 8 bases and J lost 3, with 11 bases in between. The CDR3 is made up of 13 amino acids. Germline V CDR1 and CDR2: MDHEN, SYDVKM. The CDR3 bases are TGTGCCAGCGGTCTTTCGAACTACAATGAGCAGTTCTTC. Encoded protein: CASGLSNYNEQFF.

The CDR3 is CASRPMGLPVNTGELFF. In DNA form, the CDR3 reads TGTGCCAGCAGACCTATGGGGCTACCAGTCAACACCGGGGAGCTGTTTTTT. This chain joins TRBV7-8 and TRBJ2-2, with a possible D match to TRBD1 (5 bases). CDR1 and CDR2 (germline): SGHVS, FQNEAQ. The CDR3 extends over 17 amino acids. V dropped 6 bases and J dropped 2 bases, with 19 bases sitting between them. The whole variable domain, filled in from reference TRBV7-8 and TRBJ2-2, reads GAGVSQSPRYKVAKRGQDVALRCDPISGHVSLFWYQQALGQGPEFLTYFQNEAQLDKSGLPSDRFFAERPEGSVSTLKIQRTQQEDSAVYLCASRPMGLPVNTGELFFGEGSRLTVL.

This chain links TRBV6-6 with TRBJ2-7; 9 bases map to TRBD2. V lost 2 bases and J lost 5; bases outside the gene matches: 7. Germline V CDR1 and CDR2: MNHNY, SVGAGI (reference sequence). This CDR3 comprises 15 residues. CDR3 bases: TGTGCCAGCAGTTACGCTAGCGGGGCCCGTAACGAGCAGTACTTC. Protein product: CASSYASGARNEQYF.

The rearrangement joins TRBV7-8 to TRBJ2-7; D may correspond to TRBD1 or TRBD2 (5 bases each). The CDR3 sequence is 15 residues long. V lost 2 bases and J 7 bases, leaving 18 bases between the germline ends. Germline CDR1 reads SGHVS; CDR2 reads FQNEAQ. CDR3 sequence reads: CASSLRGPPLQEQYF. DNA for the CDR3: TGTGCCAGCAGCTTAAGGGGACCCCCCCTTCAGGAGCAGTACTTC.

The chain has TRBV4-2 and TRBJ2-7, with 9 positions matching TRBD1. There are 15 residues in the CDR3. From germline, CDR1 is LGHNA and CDR2 YNFKEQ. J gave up 0 bases and V 4 bases, and 4 bases lay outside the gene matches. CDR3: CASSRETGGSYEQYF. CDR3 in DNA: TGTGCCAGCAGCCGGGAGACAGGGGGCTCCTACGAGCAGTACTTC.

The chain links TRBV10-3 to TRBJ2-1; 10 bases match TRBD2. Looked up from germline, CDR1 is ENHRY and CDR2 is SYGVKD. The J segment lost 4 bases and the V segment lost 0 bases, leaving 6 bases of the junction unmatched. The CDR3 is made up of 17 amino acids. In DNA form, the CDR3 reads TGTGCCATCAGTGAGTCTGCCTTAGCGGGGGGATACAATGAGCAGTTCTTC. Translation: CAISESALAGGYNEQFF.